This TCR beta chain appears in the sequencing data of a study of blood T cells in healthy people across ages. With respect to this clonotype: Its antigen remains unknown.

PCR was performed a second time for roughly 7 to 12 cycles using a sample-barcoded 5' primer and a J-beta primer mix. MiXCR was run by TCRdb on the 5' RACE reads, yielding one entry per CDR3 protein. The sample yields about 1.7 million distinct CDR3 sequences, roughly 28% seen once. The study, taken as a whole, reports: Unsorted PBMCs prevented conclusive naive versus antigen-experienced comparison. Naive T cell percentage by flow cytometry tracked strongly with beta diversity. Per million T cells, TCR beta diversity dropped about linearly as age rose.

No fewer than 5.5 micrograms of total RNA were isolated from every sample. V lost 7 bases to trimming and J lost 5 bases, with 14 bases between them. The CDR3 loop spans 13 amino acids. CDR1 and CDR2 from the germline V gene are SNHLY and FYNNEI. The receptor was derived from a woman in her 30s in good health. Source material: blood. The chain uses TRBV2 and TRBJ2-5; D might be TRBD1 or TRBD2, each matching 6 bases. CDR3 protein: CASKMDGGETQYF. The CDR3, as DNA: TGTGCCAGCAAGATGGACGGGGGCGAGACCCAGTACTTC.